The T cell receptor (beta chain) under discussion was sequenced for a study of blood T cells in healthy people across ages. Overall study results and limits: The diversity estimates, figures obtained from one million T cells, were considered underestimates.

Turning to this clonotype: Its target is not known. A clone one base away is much larger, so this may be a read error.

The authors ran a second PCR of roughly 6 to 12 cycles using a sample-barcoded 5' primer and a J-beta primer mix. TCRdb re-analysed the 5' RACE reads in MiXCR, keeping a single row per CDR3 protein. The sample comprises 700,000 to 950,000 distinct CDR3 sequences, 58% of which are singletons, and 20% to 25% rests with the top ten. Sequencing was done on a sample of blood. The origin of this receptor is a man aged 30 to 45 in good health.

CDR3 bases: TGTGCCAGCAGGTTACAAAGGCGATCTCATCAGCCCCAGCATTTT. Translation gives CASRLQRRSHQPQHF. The J gene is TRBJ1-5, the V gene TRBV12-3 or TRBV12-4, with D unclear. V lost 6 bases to trimming and J lost 5 bases, with 17 bases between them. The CDR3 consists of 15 residues.